These 32 T cell receptor beta chains were all obtained from the same sample, sequenced in a study of blood T cell repertoires in COVID-19. Profiling relied on immunoSEQ multiplex PCR, and the TCRdb table lists in-frame clones only, not all of them. The sample carries about 400,000 clones, about 85% recorded once. The source material was PBMCs or T cells enriched from blood (not recorded which). These receptors were collected from a young woman with acute COVID-19.

V and J are TRBV6-1 and TRBJ1-2; maybe TRBD1 (6 bases). Germline assignment: CDR1 MNHNS and CDR2 SASEGT. This CDR3 is 15 amino acids long. V lost 1 base to trimming and J lost 5 bases, with 14 bases between them. CDR3 coding DNA: TGTGCCAGCAGTGAAGGCCGGGGGGGCGAATATGGCTACACCTTC. Its translation is CASSEGRGGEYGYTF.

This clone has only one observation. The rearrangement joins TRBV7-3 to TRBJ1-6; possible D gene TRBD1, 5 bases. The CDR3 is 13 residues long. The ends were cut back, 2 bases at V and 10 bases at J, with 9 bases in the middle. The germline V gene has CDR1 SGHTA and CDR2 FQGTGA. The CDR3 loop reads CASSLGGRSPLHF. The CDR3 DNA reads as TGTGCCAGCAGCTTAGGGGGGAGGTCACCCCTCCACTTT.

The chain joins TRBV7-8 to TRBJ1-6; D is unclear. Germline-derived CDR1 and CDR2 are SGHVS and FQNEAQ. The V and J ends lost 1 base and 9 bases respectively, with 10 bases between them. CDR3 length equals 14 residues. CDR3 sequence reads: CASSLDEGVSPLHF. For the CDR3, the DNA is TGTGCCAGCAGCTTAGATGAGGGTGTTTCACCCCTCCACTTT.

The V gene is TRBV2, the J gene TRBJ1-4; D is unclear. Germline V CDR1 and CDR2: SNHLY, FYNNEI. CDR3 size: 14 residues. Trimming took off 2 bases at V and 8 bases at J, with 12 bases between the two ends. Written as DNA, the CDR3 is TGTGCCAGCAGTGAATACATGGTTTGGGAAAAACTGTTTTTT. The encoded protein is CASSEYMVWEKLFF.

There are a few counts of this clone. The chain links TRBV6-2 or TRBV6-3 to TRBJ1-5; D may be TRBD1 (5 bases). The CDR3 contains 13 residues. Trimming pared 5 bases from V and 6 bases from J, leaving 11 bases between. Germline CDR1 and CDR2: MNHEY and SVGEGT. In DNA, the CDR3 is TGTGCCAGCAGTGGAGGGCAGGGTCAGCCCCAGCATTTT. As protein: CASSGGQGQPQHF.

Points on this clone: The limits of the CDR3 on the DNA are not certain, so only TCRdb's listed CDR3 is given. The chain joins TRBV12-3 or TRBV12-4 to TRBJ2-3; the listed D gene, TRBD2, was not tested against the DNA. Counting both end residues, the CDR3 totals 12 amino acids. The CDR3 is CASSTSSDTQYF.

The chain joins TRBV14 to TRBJ1-4, with 9 bases aligning to TRBD1. J gave up 0 bases and V 4 bases, and 9 bases lay outside the gene matches. The V gene's germline CDR1 is SGHDN and CDR2 FVKESK. CDR3 size: 18 residues. This chain's CDR3 is CASSPKDRGGATNEKLFF. CDR3 coding DNA: TGTGCCAGCAGCCCGAAGGACAGGGGAGGTGCAACTAATGAAAAACTGTTTTTT. Based on the CDR3 plus reference TRBV14 and TRBJ1-4, the full variable domain is EAGVTQFPSHSVIEKGQTVTLRCDPISGHDNLYWYRRVMGKEIKFLLHFVKESKQDESGMPNNRFLAERTGGTYSTLKVQPAELEDSGVYFCASSPKDRGGATNEKLFFGSGTQLSVL.

The chain employs TRBV2 and TRBJ1-2, with D hard to call. The CDR3 has 13 residues. V lost 3 bases and J lost 8, with 13 bases in between. The germline V gene has CDR1 SNHLY and CDR2 FYNNEI. The CDR3 sequence: CASSDLGSWGYTF. Here the CDR3 DNA reads TGTGCCAGCAGTGATTTGGGCAGCTGGGGCTACACCTTC. The whole variable domain, remainder taken from reference TRBV2 and TRBJ1-2, is EPEVTQTPSHQVTQMGQEVILRCVPISNHLYFYWYRQILGQKVEFLVSFYNNEISEKSEIFDDQFSVERPDGSNFTLKIRSTKLEDSAMYFCASSDLGSWGYTFGSGTRLTVV.

This chain joins TRBV5-6 and TRBJ2-7; TRBD1 aligns across 9 bases. The CDR3 consists of 15 residues. Germline trimming cut 7 bases from V and 7 bases from J; bases unmatched to any gene: 15. Looked up from germline, CDR1 is SGHDT and CDR2 is YYEEEE. The CDR3 spells CASFRNRGPSREQYF. As DNA, the CDR3 is TGTGCCAGCTTTCGCAACAGGGGGCCCTCGAGGGAGCAGTACTTC.

The V and J genes are TRBV12-3 or TRBV12-4 and TRBJ2-2; 10 positions agree with TRBD1. CDR3 length: 13 amino acids. The CDR3 coding sequence is TGTGCTGGGGGACAGGGGAAAACCGGGGAGCTGTTTTTT. Its protein is CAGGQGKTGELFF.

This clone was observed once. The rearrangement links TRBV5-1 to TRBJ1-2, with 8 bases that match TRBD1. J was trimmed by 0 bases and V by 4 bases; bases with no gene match: 11. Germline V gene data show CDR1 as SGHRS and CDR2 as YFSETQ. The CDR3 loop spans 17 amino acids. The CDR3 loop reads CASSTGQGSFSNYGYTF. CDR3 bases: TGCGCCAGCAGCACAGGACAGGGTAGCTTTTCTAACTATGGCTACACCTTC.

This chain links TRBV5-1 with TRBJ2-2; 12 nucleotides match TRBD2. The J segment lost 8 bases and the V segment lost 2 bases, leaving 7 bases of the junction unmatched. The CDR3 covers 16 residues. The V gene's germline CDR1 is SGHRS and CDR2 YFSETQ. CDR3 nucleotide sequence: TGCGCCAGCAGCTTCACCACAGGGACTAGCGGGGGGGAGCTGTTTTTT. This encodes CASSFTTGTSGGELFF.

The genes are TRBV14 and TRBJ1-2; weak D call: TRBD1 (5 bases). There are 13 residues in the CDR3. CDR1 and CDR2 from the germline V gene are SGHDN and FVKESK. Trimming shortened V by 1 base and J by 5 bases, and 8 bases separated the two germline ends. The CDR3 sequence is CASSQAQGYGYTF. The DNA of the CDR3 is TGTGCCAGCAGCCAAGCTCAGGGTTATGGCTACACCTTC.

The chain links TRBV10-3 to TRBJ1-5; 7 bases line up with TRBD1. J was trimmed by 4 bases and V by 3 bases; bases with no gene match: 12. Germline V gives CDR1 ENHRY, CDR2 SYGVKD. The CDR3 runs to 17 residues. CDR3 in DNA: TGTGCCATCAGTGATAGGGGACAGCTTTTGGGGAATCAGCCCCAGCATTTT. Its protein is CAISDRGQLLGNQPQHF.

This clone was counted between two and nine times. The chain uses TRBV30 and TRBJ1-4, with D perhaps matching TRBD1 (6 bases). The germline gives CDR1 GTSNPN, CDR2 SVGIG (reference sequence). The CDR3 extends over 13 amino acids. Trimming took 5 bases from V and 12 from J, leaving 19 bases between them. The CDR3 spells CAWRTDKTAELFF. CDR3 in DNA: TGTGCCTGGCGGACAGACAAAACAGCCGAACTGTTTTTT.

The chain recombines TRBV5-1 with TRBJ2-5, with TRBD2 as a possible D gene (7 bases). The CDR3 sequence is 17 residues long. The V and J ends lost 4 bases and 9 bases respectively, with 28 bases between them. Germline V gene lookup returns CDR1 SGHRS and CDR2 YFSETQ. CDR3 nucleotide sequence: TGCGCCAGCAGCCTACCCTCGGGGGGCAACCTCGAAGGGCCCCAGTACTTC. Translating gives CASSLPSGGNLEGPQYF.

The chain uses TRBV9 and TRBJ2-2; weak D call: TRBD1 (6 bases). The CDR3 totals 17 residues. Trimming stripped 0 bases from V and 7 bases from J, with 19 bases between. The germline V gene has CDR1 SGDLS and CDR2 YYNGEE. CDR3 in amino acids: CASSVEGTSKKGGELFF. DNA of the CDR3: TGTGCCAGCAGCGTAGAGGGGACATCAAAAAAAGGCGGGGAGCTGTTTTTT.

The chain has TRBV5-1 and TRBJ2-2, with 12 bases lining up with TRBD2. Trimming removed 2 bases from V and 3 bases from J; junction bases left unmatched: 2. There are 16 residues in the CDR3. The V gene's germline CDR1 is SGHRS and CDR2 YFSETQ. The CDR3 coding sequence is TGCGCCAGCAGCTTACCTAGCGGGGGGGACACCGGGGAGCTGTTTTTT. Translation gives CASSLPSGGDTGELFF.

A few counts support this clone. The chain couples TRBV5-5 to TRBJ1-4, with 7 bases fitting TRBD1. The CDR3 loop spans 17 amino acids. Per germline, CDR1 SGHKS and CDR2 YYEKEE (reference sequence). The ends lost 3 bases at V and 0 bases at J; junction bases unmatched: 8. The CDR3, as DNA: TGTGCCAGCAGCTCGCTTCGACAGGGAACAACTAATGAAAAACTGTTTTTT. Protein product: CASSSLRQGTTNEKLFF.

The gene calls are TRBV15 and TRBJ1-5; 7 nucleotides match TRBD1. The CDR3 consists of 17 residues. Germline V gives CDR1 LNHNV, CDR2 YYDKDF (reference sequence). Trimming cost V 5 bases and J 5 bases; bases outside gene matches: 15. DNA of the CDR3: TGTGCCACCAGCGATTACAGGGGATCTAGCCGCGATCAGCCCCAGCATTTT. Its translation is CATSDYRGSSRDQPQHF.

The chain uses TRBV4-1 and TRBJ1-1; the D gene is possibly TRBD1 (5 bases). Trimming removed 3 bases at V and 7 bases at J, with 15 bases between. Germline V gives CDR1 MGHRA, CDR2 YSYEKL. This CDR3 contains 14 residues. The CDR3 DNA sequence: TGCGCCAGCAGCCAGCGCGGGACGGACAATGAAGCTTTCTTT. It yields the protein CASSQRGTDNEAFF.

The V gene is TRBV7-8, the J gene TRBJ1-5; D unresolved. The CDR3 extends over 16 amino acids. In germline, CDR1 is SGHVS, CDR2 FQNEAQ. V gave up 6 bases and J gave up 0 bases, with 15 bases separating them. CDR3 residues: CASSEGGMNSNQPQHF. The CDR3 DNA is TGTGCCAGCAGTGAGGGAGGAATGAATAGCAATCAGCCCCAGCATTTT.

This chain joins TRBV24-1 and TRBJ2-2; 13 bases are a match to TRBD2. Trimming removed 10 bases from V and 3 bases from J; junction bases left unmatched: 1. This CDR3 is built from 14 residues. The germline V gene has CDR1 KGHDR and CDR2 SFDVKD. The chain's CDR3 is CATGTSGDTGELFF. The CDR3 DNA follows: TGTGCCACTGGGACTAGCGGGGACACCGGGGAGCTGTTTTTT.

As regards this clone: At the DNA level, this CDR3 is encoded by other sequences in the same sample as well. V and J are TRBV4-3 and TRBJ2-3, with D hard to call. CDR1 is LGHNA and CDR2 is YSLEER in the germline V gene. V was trimmed by 0 bases and J by 3 bases, leaving 4 bases between them. The CDR3 contains 13 residues. The CDR3 sequence: CASSQEATDTQYF. DNA of the CDR3: TGCGCCAGCAGCCAAGAAGCGACAGATACGCAGTATTTT.

The chain employs TRBV12-3 or TRBV12-4 and TRBJ1-2; 7 bases fit TRBD1. V gave up 3 bases and J gave up 7 bases; unmatched junction bases: 5. This CDR3 comprises 13 residues. Written as DNA, the CDR3 is TGTGCCAGCAGTTTCGGACAGGTCACTGGCTACACCTTC. It is translated as CASSFGQVTGYTF.

In its sample, this clone was seen many times. CDR3 in amino acids: CASSAWEDRGAFF. As DNA, the CDR3 is TGTGCCAGCAGCGCGTGGGAAGACAGAGGCGCTTTCTTT. The rearrangement uses TRBV5-6 and TRBJ1-1; D possibly corresponds to TRBD1 (5 bases). Germline-derived CDR1 and CDR2 are SGHDT and YYEEEE. The ends were cut back, 4 bases at V and 11 bases at J, with 18 bases in the middle. The CDR3 contains 13 residues.

This clone was picked up a small number of times. V gene TRBV30 combines with J gene TRBJ1-2; a possible D gene is TRBD1 (6 bases). V was shortened by 8 bases and J by 8 bases, with 21 bases between the two germline ends. Germline-derived CDR1 and CDR2 are GTSNPN and SVGIG (reference sequence). The CDR3 totals 13 residues. The CDR3 DNA sequence: TGTGCCGGTACTGTGACAGGAGCCAGAGGCTACACCTTC. Translating gives CAGTVTGARGYTF.

This clone was detected once. V is TRBV9 and J is TRBJ2-3; 8 bases line up with TRBD2. The germline V gene encodes CDR1 SGDLS and CDR2 YYNGEE. The CDR3 loop spans 14 amino acids. J was trimmed by 0 bases and V by 3 bases; bases with no gene match: 0. The CDR3 coding sequence is TGTGCCAGCAGCGCTAGCGGGAGCACAGATACGCAGTATTTT. This translates into CASSASGSTDTQYF.

This clone was counted between two and nine times. J is TRBJ1-6 and V is TRBV6-1; 8 nucleotides agree with TRBD1. Germline values: CDR1 MNHNS, CDR2 SASEGT. V was clipped by 1 base and J by 5 bases; unmatched bases: 4. The CDR3 sequence is 16 residues long. The CDR3 DNA sequence: TGTGCCAGCAGTGAAGTTGCAGGGGGCAATAATTCACCCCTCCACTTT. It encodes CASSEVAGGNNSPLHF.

This clone was seen once. This sequence joins TRBV7-2 and TRBJ2-5; D may be TRBD2 (5 bases). V lost 7 bases and J lost 2, with 14 bases in between. Germline V gene sequence: CDR1 SGHTA, CDR2 FQGNSA. This CDR3 is built from 14 residues. DNA of the CDR3: TGTGCCAGCATATATGAGCGGAGTCAAGAGACCCAGTACTTC. This codes for CASIYERSQETQYF.

The genes are TRBV11-2 and TRBJ1-4, with TRBD1 matching 7 bases. V dropped 5 bases and J dropped 8; count of bases not matched to a gene: 8. Per germline, CDR1 SGHAT and CDR2 FQNNGV. The CDR3 covers 14 residues. CDR3 sequence (DNA): TGTGCCAGCAGCCTCAGGGGGGCTAGAGAAAAACTGTTTTTT. Amino acid sequence: CASSLRGAREKLFF.

This clone was seen more than once but under ten times. The chain uses TRBV16 and TRBJ2-2; D remains unclear. Germline V gene sequence: CDR1 KGHSY, CDR2 FQNENV. V lost 0 bases, J lost 4 bases, and 9 bases lay in between. This CDR3 is built from 15 residues. The chain's CDR3 is CASSQSSPPTGELFF. CDR3 DNA: TGTGCCAGCAGCCAATCTTCTCCTCCCACCGGGGAGCTGTTTTTT.